Detailed here is one TCR beta chain. Germline values: CDR1 MGHRA, CDR2 YSYEKL. J gave up 5 bases and V 4 bases, and 12 bases lay outside the gene matches. CDR3 size: 17 residues. This record comes from a study of blood T cell repertoires in COVID-19. Study background: Acute-phase and convalescent COVID-19 samples originated in the United States, Italy and Spain. In each case, the material was cDNA or gDNA derived from T cells, B-cell-depleted T cells, or PBMCs.

Original handling: From reference gene primer amplification, estimates of nucleated cell counts were derived. The repertoire was sequenced with immunoSEQ multiplex PCR; TCRdb's copy has only in-frame clones and lacks some. The V and J calls and clone size are taken from that table; D and trimming were inferred from the DNA. The sample has under 200,000 clones; roughly 84% are singletons. This receptor was identified in a man aged 40-49 years with acute or convalescent COVID-19. The chain employs TRBV4-1 and TRBJ2-1; 9 nucleotides match TRBD2. Sample: peripheral blood. The CDR3 bases are TGCGCCAGCAGCCTGCGGGTAGCGGGGGAGACACACAATGAGCAGTTCTTC. Translating it yields CASSLRVAGETHNEQFF.